This T cell receptor (beta chain) appears in the sequencing data of a study of tumor-infiltrating lymphocytes in primary liver carcinoma. Study-wide context: The tumors, T1-T3 N0M0 lesions, were roughly 4 to 10 cm across. The study, taken as a whole, reports: Tumor-adjacent and tumor-blood pairs shared less of their repertoires than tumor region pairs shared.

Co-extracted RNA and DNA came from roughly 20-30 mg of unsorted bulk tissue. All patients had surgically resected primary liver carcinoma. Patients were chronically HBV-infected and treatment-naive. Germline loops: CDR1 SGHNT, CDR2 YENEEA. The CDR3 has 12 amino acids. Making TCR beta cDNA involved approximately 480 ng total RNA and a constant-region primer. Three rounds of nested multiplex PCR with slightly modified ARM-PCR produced TCR beta libraries. TRBV1-TRBV30 forward primers and a C-beta reverse primer were used in the first two PCR rounds, which each ran for 9 to 10 cycles. TCRdb reprocessed the multiplex PCR reads via MiXCR and lists one record per CDR3 protein. Altogether under 150,000 distinct CDR3 sequences are present, around 70% being singletons, with the ten largest covering roughly 8.1%. With respect to this clonotype: Its specificity is not known. One junction end disagrees with the germline gene, perhaps due to a read error.

The sample taken for sequencing was tumor-adjacent normal liver tissue. The receptor comes from an older woman with primary liver carcinoma and hepatitis B virus infection. This chain joins TRBV11-3 and TRBJ2-5; D call uncertain. Written as DNA, the CDR3 is TGTGCCAGCAGTTTAGACATGGAGACCCAGTACTTC. This sequence encodes CASSLDMETQYF. Drawing the rest from reference TRBV11-3 and TRBJ2-5, the complete variable domain is EAGVVQSPRYKIIEKKQPVAFWCNPISGHNTLYWYLQNLGQGPELLIRYENEEAVDDSQLPKDRFSAERLKGVDSTLKIQPAELGDSAVYLCASSLDMETQYFGPGTRLLVL.